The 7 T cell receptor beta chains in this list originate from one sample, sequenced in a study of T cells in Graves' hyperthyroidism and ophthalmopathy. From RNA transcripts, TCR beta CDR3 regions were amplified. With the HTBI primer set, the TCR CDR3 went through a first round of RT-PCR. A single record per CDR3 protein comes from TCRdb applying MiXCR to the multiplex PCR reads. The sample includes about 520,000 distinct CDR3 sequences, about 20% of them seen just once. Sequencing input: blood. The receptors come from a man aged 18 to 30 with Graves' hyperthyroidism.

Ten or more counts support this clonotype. The CDR3 is CAISEGARGGELFF. CDR3 coding DNA: TGTGCCATCAGTGAGGGGGCGCGAGGCGGGGAGCTGTTTTTT. The chain recombines TRBV10-3 with TRBJ2-2; tentative D call: TRBD1 (5 bases). V lost 2 bases, J lost 7 bases, and 11 bases lay in between. CDR1 is ENHRY, CDR2 SYGVKD, per germline. This CDR3 comprises 14 residues.

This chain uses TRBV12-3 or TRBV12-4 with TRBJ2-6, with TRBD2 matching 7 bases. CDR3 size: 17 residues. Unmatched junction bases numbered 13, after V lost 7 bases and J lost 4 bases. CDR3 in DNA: TGTGCCAGCACCCCCCCGGGGAGGGTTTTAGGGGCCAACGTCCTGACTTTC. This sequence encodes CASTPPGRVLGANVLTF.

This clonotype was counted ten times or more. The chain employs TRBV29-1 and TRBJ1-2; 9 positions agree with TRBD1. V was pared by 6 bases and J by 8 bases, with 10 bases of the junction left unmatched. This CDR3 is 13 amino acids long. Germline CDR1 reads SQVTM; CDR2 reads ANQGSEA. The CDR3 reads CSVGGTGYGGYTF. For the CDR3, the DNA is TGCAGCGTGGGCGGGACAGGGTATGGGGGCTACACCTTC.

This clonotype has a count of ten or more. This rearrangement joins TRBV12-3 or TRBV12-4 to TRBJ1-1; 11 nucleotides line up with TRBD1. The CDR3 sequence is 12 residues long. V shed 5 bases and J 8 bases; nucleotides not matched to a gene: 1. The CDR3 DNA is TGTGCCAGCAGTCGGACAGGGGGCGAAGCTTTCTTT. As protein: CASSRTGGEAFF.

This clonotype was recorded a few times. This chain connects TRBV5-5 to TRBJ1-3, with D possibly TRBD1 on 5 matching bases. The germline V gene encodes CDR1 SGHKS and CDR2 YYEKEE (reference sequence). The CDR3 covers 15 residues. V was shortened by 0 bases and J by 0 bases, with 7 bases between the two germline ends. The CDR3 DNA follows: TGTGCCAGCAGCTTGGACAGGTACTCTGGAAACACCATATATTTT. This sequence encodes CASSLDRYSGNTIYF.

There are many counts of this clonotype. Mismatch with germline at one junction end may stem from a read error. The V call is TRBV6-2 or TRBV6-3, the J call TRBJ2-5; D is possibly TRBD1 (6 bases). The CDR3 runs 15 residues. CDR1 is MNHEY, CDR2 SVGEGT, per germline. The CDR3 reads CASTERGMYQEAQYF. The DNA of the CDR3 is TGTGCCAGCACCGAAAGGGGGATGTACCAAGAGGCCCAGTACTTC.

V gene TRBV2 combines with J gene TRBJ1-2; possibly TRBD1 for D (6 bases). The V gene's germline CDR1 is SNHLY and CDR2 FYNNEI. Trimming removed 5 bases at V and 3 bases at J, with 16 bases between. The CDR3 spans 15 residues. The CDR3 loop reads CASSPVGGRDYGYTF. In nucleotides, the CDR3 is TGTGCCAGCAGTCCCGTTGGGGGGCGCGACTATGGCTACACCTTC.